This TCR beta chain was identified during a study of blood T cell repertoires in COVID-19 (dated by TCRdb to the early 2020s). At the level of the whole study: Samples covering the acute and convalescent phases of COVID-19 were provided by collaborators in the United States, Italy and Spain. Subjects who had been exposed to COVID-19, were actively infected with it, or had recovered from it provided the deeply sampled blood TCRbeta repertoires that made up the dataset. The samples were drawn from two sources: the first 160 participants of the ongoing ImmuneRACE study, and 1,200 or so subjects contributed by 6 global collaborators. Sample metadata almost always included a de-identified subject ID, COVID-19 status, age in years and sex. A freely available public database, intended as a resource for researchers studying the immune response to SARS-CoV-2, is where the repertoires were released. The prospective study material was composed of cDNA or gDNA derived from T cells, B-cell-depleted T cells, or PBMCs. Where available, HLA class I and class II types were obtained from metadata supplied by the sample provider rather than from assay-based typing. General findings and caveats noted by the study authors: The amount of clinical and demographic metadata varied by source and participant and was provided uncurated.

Sequences SGHRS (CDR1) and YFSETQ (CDR2) are obtained from the germline V gene. The V end loses 0 bases and the J end loses 5 bases, and a stretch of 8 bases separates them. From its cysteine to its phenylalanine, the CDR3 spans 14 amino acids. Left in the record is the CDR3 DNA by itself, 42 bases read in frame from the first base. Each collaborating institution followed its own protocols to collect whole blood in K2EDTA tubes. For TCRbeta analysis, collaborator samples were shipped as frozen whole blood, as isolated PBMCs, or as DNA extracted from either sample type. TCRbeta CDR3 regions were amplified from genomic DNA using the immunoSEQ Assay, a bias-controlled multiplex PCR. For the original study's pipeline: Within the assay, amplification of reference gene primers was used to estimate how many nucleated cells each sample contained. To quantify the absolute abundance of each unique TCRbeta CDR3 rearrangement, sequence reads were collapsed and filtered. For each sample, productive Simpson clonality was calculated as the square root of Simpson's diversity index across productive rearrangements. The table was pulled from immuneACCESS by TCRdb, which kept in-frame rearrangements only. Such tables lose some clones; where checked, under half of the loss comes from unresolved V genes, and the rest has no known cause. The D gene and trimming were derived from the DNA, and the V and J assignments and clone size from that table. Here the sample has approximately 200,000 clones; 70% to 90% occur a single time. Over 0.95% of the sample lies in the top ten.

This clone was detected once. It has no known antigen specificity. Base qualities are not recorded, but no much larger clone differs from it by a single base. The chain employs TRBV5-1 and TRBJ2-2, with the identity of the D gene unclear. The sequenced sample consisted of peripheral blood. The clonotype was recovered from a middle-aged man with acute or convalescent COVID-19. The DNA sequence is TGCGCCAGCAGCTTGGGAGCTTGGACCGGGGAGCTGTTTTTT. Its product reads: CASSLGAWTGELFF. Full variable domain (CDR3 extended with the reference TRBV5-1 and TRBJ2-2 proteins): KAGVTQTPRYLIKTRGQQVTLSCSPISGHRSVSWYQQTPGQGLQFLFEYFSETQRNKGNFPGRFSGRQFSNSRSEMNVSTLELGDSALYLCASSLGAWTGELFFGEGSRLTVL.